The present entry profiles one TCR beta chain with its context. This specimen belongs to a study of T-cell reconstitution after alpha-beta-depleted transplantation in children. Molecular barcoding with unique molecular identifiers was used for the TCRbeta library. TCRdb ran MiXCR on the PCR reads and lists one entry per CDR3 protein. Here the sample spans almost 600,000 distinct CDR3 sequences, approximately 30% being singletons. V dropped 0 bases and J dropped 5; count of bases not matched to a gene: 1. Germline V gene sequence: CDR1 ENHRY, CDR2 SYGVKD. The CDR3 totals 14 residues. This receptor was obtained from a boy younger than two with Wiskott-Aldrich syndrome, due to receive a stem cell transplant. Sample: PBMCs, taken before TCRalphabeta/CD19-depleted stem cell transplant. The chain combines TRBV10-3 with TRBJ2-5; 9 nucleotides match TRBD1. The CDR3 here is CAISESTGGETQYF. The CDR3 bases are TGTGCCATCAGTGAGTCGACAGGGGGGGAGACCCAGTACTTC.